These 8 T cell receptor beta chains came from one sample sequenced in a study of neoadjuvant nivolumab and ipilimumab in lung cancer. The assay was immunoSEQ multiplex PCR, and TCRdb's table has in-frame clones only and misses some. The table includes tens of thousands of clones, 80% to 90% detected once. Material: blood, obtained before neoadjuvant nivolumab, alone or with ipilimumab. These receptor sequences come from an adult with non-small cell lung cancer. Some clones in this sample may be carry-over from other donors' samples.

The chain carries TRBV9 and TRBJ1-5; TRBD1 matches at 9 bases. Germline-derived CDR1 and CDR2 are SGDLS and YYNGEE. This CDR3 contains 15 residues. Losses at the gene ends were 4 bases for V and 3 bases for J; bases not matched to a gene: 5. CDR3 nucleotide sequence: TGTGCCAGCAGCCTACAGGGGGCCCCCAATCAGCCCCAGCATTTT. It yields the protein CASSLQGAPNQPQHF. The full variable domain, its missing parts supplied by reference TRBV9 and TRBJ1-5, is DSGVTQTPKHLITATGQRVTLRCSPRSGDLSVYWYQQSLDQGLQFLIQYYNGEERAKGNILERFSAQQFPDLHSELNLSSLELGDSALYFCASSLQGAPNQPQHFGDGTRLSIL.

V usage is TRBV25-1 and J usage is TRBJ1-4; TRBD1 is a possible D gene (5 bases). V was cut by 1 base and J by 3 bases, with 12 bases left in between. The CDR3 is made up of 16 amino acids. Germline-derived CDR1 and CDR2 are MGHDK and SYGVNS. For the CDR3, the DNA is TGTGCCAGCAGTGAATTCCCGGGGGGGTCTAATGAAAAACTGTTTTTT. Its translation: CASSEFPGGSNEKLFF.

This chain uses TRBV5-1 with TRBJ2-4; a possible D gene is TRBD1 (6 bases). CDR3 length equals 17 residues. CDR1 SGHRS and CDR2 YFSETQ come from the germline V gene. V lost 4 bases and J 0 bases, leaving 17 bases between the germline ends. The CDR3 nucleotides read TGCGCCAGCAGCCGAGGCTCGACAGGTCTAGCCAAAAACATTCAGTACTTC. It encodes CASSRGSTGLAKNIQYF.

V is TRBV7-9 and J is TRBJ2-7, with TRBD1 as a possible D gene (6 bases). The CDR3 has 16 residues. The ends were cut back, 1 base at V and 10 bases at J, with 23 bases in the middle. Germline V gene data show CDR1 as SEHNR and CDR2 as FQNEAQ (reference sequence). The CDR3 DNA sequence: TGTGCCAGCAGCTTAGGGACAGCCCTAGCAGGCAACTACCAGTACTTC. The encoded protein is CASSLGTALAGNYQYF. Looking up the rest from reference TRBV7-9 and TRBJ2-7 gives the full variable domain: DTGVSQNPRHKITKRGQNVTFRCDPISEHNRLYWYRQTLGQGPEFLTYFQNEAQLEKSRLLSDRFSAERPKGSFSTLEIQRTEQGDSAMYLCASSLGTALAGNYQYFGPGTRLTVT.

The genes are TRBV5-4 and TRBJ2-1; 8 bases line up with TRBD2. After removal of 1 base from V and 0 bases from J, the junction contained 0 bases not matched to a gene. The CDR3 contains 15 residues. In germline, CDR1 is SGHNT, CDR2 YYREEE (reference sequence). The CDR3 spells CASSLTSGSYNEQFF. CDR3 sequence (DNA): TGTGCCAGCAGCTTGACTAGCGGCTCCTACAATGAGCAGTTCTTC.

The chain uses TRBV7-6 and TRBJ2-2; TRBD2 agrees at 13 bases. Germline V gives CDR1 SGHVS, CDR2 FNYEAQ. The trim removed 4 bases at V and 7 bases at J, leaving 3 bases unmatched. This CDR3 region has 15 residues. The CDR3 DNA is TGTGCCAGCAGCTCACTAGCGGGAGGGAGCGGGGAGCTGTTTTTT. It translates to CASSSLAGGSGELFF. Based on the CDR3 plus reference TRBV7-6 and TRBJ2-2, the full variable domain is GAGVSQSPRYKVTKRGQDVALRCDPISGHVSLYWYRQALGQGPEFLTYFNYEAQQDKSGLPNDRFSAERPEGSISTLTIQRTEQRDSAMYRCASSSLAGGSGELFFGEGSRLTVL.

This chain joins TRBV29-1 and TRBJ2-3; tentatively, D is TRBD2 (5 bases). The CDR3 consists of 16 residues. The ends were cut back, 0 bases at V and 5 bases at J, with 18 bases in the middle. The germline gives CDR1 SQVTM, CDR2 ANQGSEA. Here the CDR3 reads CSVEERQRKRVDTQYF. CDR3 DNA sequence: TGCAGCGTTGAAGAGCGCCAGCGGAAACGTGTAGATACGCAGTATTTT.

The DNA of the CDR3 is TGCAGCGTTGGGGGACAGGGTTGGAACACCGGGGAGCTGTTTTTT. Its translation is CSVGGQGWNTGELFF. This chain uses TRBV29-1 with TRBJ2-2; TRBD1 agrees at 9 bases. The CDR3 extends over 15 amino acids. The germline V gene has CDR1 SQVTM and CDR2 ANQGSEA. Trimming removed 4 bases from V and 1 base from J; junction bases left unmatched: 4.